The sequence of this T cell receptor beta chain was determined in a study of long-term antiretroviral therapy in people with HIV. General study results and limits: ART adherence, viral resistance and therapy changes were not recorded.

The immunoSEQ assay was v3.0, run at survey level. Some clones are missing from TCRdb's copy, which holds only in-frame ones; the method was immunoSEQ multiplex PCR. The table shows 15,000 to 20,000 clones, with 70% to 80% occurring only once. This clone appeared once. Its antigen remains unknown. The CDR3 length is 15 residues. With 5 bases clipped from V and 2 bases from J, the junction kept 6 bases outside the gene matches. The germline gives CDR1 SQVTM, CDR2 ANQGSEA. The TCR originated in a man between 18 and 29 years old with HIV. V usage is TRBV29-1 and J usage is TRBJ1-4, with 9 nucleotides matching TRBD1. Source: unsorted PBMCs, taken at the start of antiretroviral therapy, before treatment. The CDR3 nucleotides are TGCAGCGTTTCGAGGACAGGGGTCACTAATGAAAAACTGTTTTTT. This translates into CSVSRTGVTNEKLFF.